Below, 26 T cell receptor beta chains from the same sample are listed, as sequenced in a study of T cell repertoires in cytomegalovirus infection (dated by TCRdb to between 2018 and 2021). The sample was run on an Illumina HiSeq 1500. The public sequencing data were trimmed at Q25 with fastp and processed into clonotypes with MiXCR by TCRdb, which kept only in-frame beta chains. Each entry merges the rows of one CDR3 protein and shows their most common DNA and genes. The sample table holds about 110,000 distinct CDR3 sequences, of which 42% were seen once. The ten biggest clones cover around 70% of the sample. No antigen has been identified for these receptors. The treatment or condition label, as the study defines it: in vitro stimulation with specific CMV peptide epitopes to enrich CMV-specific T cells. The sample in question was CD8+ T cells from cultured PBMCs, obtained from culture after CMV antigen stimulation. These receptors all stem from a human donor in good health (CMV status not recorded). Some clones in this sample may be carry-over from other donors' samples.

This sequence joins TRBV12-3 or TRBV12-4 and TRBJ2-7; D is uncertain. This CDR3 has 13 amino acids. V dropped 3 bases and J dropped 0 bases, with 6 bases sitting between them. DNA for the CDR3: TGTGCCAGCAGTTTCACGACCTCCTACGAGCAGTACTTC. Amino acid sequence: CASSFTTSYEQYF.

The chain combines TRBV11-1 with TRBJ2-1, with 11 positions matching TRBD2. V shed 5 bases, J shed 4 bases, and the junction held 4 bases outside the gene matches. Germline assignment: CDR1 SGHAT and CDR2 FQDESV (reference sequence). This CDR3 region has 15 residues. CDR3 nucleotides: TGTGCCAGCAGCCAAACTAGCGGGGGTTACAATGAGCAGTTCTTC. Protein product: CASSQTSGGYNEQFF. The entire variable domain, with the rest obtained from reference TRBV11-1 and TRBJ2-1, is as follows: EAEVAQSPRYKITEKSQAVAFWCDPISGHATLYWYRQILGQGPELLVQFQDESVVDDSQLPKDRFSAERLKGVDSTLKIQPAELGDSAMYLCASSQTSGGYNEQFFGPGTRLTVL.

The chain combines TRBV4-1 with TRBJ2-7; 10 positions agree with TRBD1. Trimming took 3 bases from V and 6 from J; bases not matched to a gene: 11. Per the germline V gene, CDR1 is MGHRA and CDR2 is YSYEKL. This CDR3 is built from 16 residues. CDR3 amino acids: CASSQGRGTGEAEQYF. In nucleotides, the CDR3 is TGCGCCAGCAGCCAGGGGAGGGGGACAGGGGAAGCCGAGCAGTACTTC.

The rearrangement uses TRBV4-1 and TRBJ1-2; D remains unclear. The CDR3 sequence is 15 residues long. Germline V gives CDR1 MGHRA, CDR2 YSYEKL. With 0 bases removed from V and 4 bases from J, the gap between germline ends came to 12 bases. The CDR3 loop is CASSQDYWAGYGYTF. The CDR3 DNA is TGCGCCAGCAGCCAAGATTATTGGGCTGGCTATGGCTACACCTTC.

The chain links TRBV5-6 to TRBJ1-5, with unresolved D. The CDR3 totals 19 residues. Germline values: CDR1 SGHDT, CDR2 YYEEEE. V lost 1 base and J lost 1, with 21 bases in between. CDR3 residues: CASSLRRAQNLRSNQPQHF. The CDR3 region has the DNA TGTGCCAGCAGCTTGAGGAGGGCACAGAACCTGAGGAGCAATCAGCCCCAGCATTTT.

The rearrangement joins TRBV27 to TRBJ2-1; D might be TRBD1 or TRBD2, each matching 5 bases. Germline V lookup: CDR1 MNHEY, CDR2 SMNVEV (reference sequence). Trimming took 5 bases from V and 5 from J, leaving 13 bases between them. The CDR3 covers 14 residues. This CDR3 reads CASSRGTSHNEQFF. The CDR3 DNA sequence: TGTGCCAGCAGTCGAGGGACCTCGCACAATGAGCAGTTCTTC.

J is TRBJ1-1 and V is TRBV19, with D possibly TRBD1 on 5 matching bases. This CDR3 spans 14 amino acids. The V end lost 2 bases, the J end lost 10 bases, and 17 bases lay between the germline ends. Per the germline V gene, CDR1 is LNHDA and CDR2 is SQIVND (reference sequence). CDR3 DNA sequence: TGTGCCAGTAGTATACTCCCCGGGACGCCGGGAGCTTTCTTT. It yields the protein CASSILPGTPGAFF.

The gene calls are TRBV7-1 and TRBJ2-1; unclear D gene. TRBV7-1 is marked as an open reading frame, function uncertain. V was shortened by 8 bases and J by 8 bases, with 10 bases between the two germline ends. The CDR3 contains 11 residues. CDR3 sequence (DNA): TGTGCCAGCCTAAAAGGCTATGAGCAGTTCTTC. Its translation is CASLKGYEQFF.

About this clonotype: A read error is possible here, since a much larger clone lies one base away. The gene calls are TRBV4-2 and TRBJ2-7, with 7 positions matching TRBD2. The trim removed 1 base at V and 1 base at J, leaving 4 bases unmatched. The CDR3 has 15 amino acids. CDR1 and CDR2 from the germline V gene are LGHNA and YNFKEQ. The CDR3 loop reads CASSQGALASYEQYF. The CDR3 DNA is TGTGCCAGCAGCCAAGGTGCACTAGCGTCCTACGAGCAGTACTTC.

In this sample, this clonotype turned up once. One junction end does not reproduce the germline sequence, and a read error may be involved. V is TRBV12-3 or TRBV12-4 and J is TRBJ1-5, with 9 nucleotides matching TRBD1. CDR3 length: 19 residues. The DNA for the CDR3 is TGTGCCAGCAGTCCTTCAAACGGGGACAGGGTCTTTACCGTTAAGCCCCAACATTTT. The encoded protein is CASSPSNGDRVFTVKPQHF.

The V call is TRBV19, the J call TRBJ1-2; possibly TRBD1 for D (6 bases). This CDR3 is 14 amino acids long. Germline-derived CDR1 and CDR2 are LNHDA and SQIVND (reference sequence). V was trimmed by 10 bases and J by 8 bases, leaving 23 bases between them. The CDR3 loop reads CATSLMGARDGYTF. The DNA for the CDR3 is TGTGCCACCTCGTTGATGGGGGCCCGCGACGGCTACACCTTC.

This chain joins TRBV4-1 and TRBJ2-2; 9 bases match TRBD2. V lost 1 base to trimming and J lost 6 bases; unmatched junction nucleotides: 6. The germline V gene has CDR1 MGHRA and CDR2 YSYEKL. The CDR3 has 16 residues. The CDR3 nucleotides are TGCGCCAGCAGCCAAGGGATTAGCGGGGGTGCCGGGGAGCTGTTTTTT. Translating it yields CASSQGISGGAGELFF.

The rearrangement links TRBV4-1 to TRBJ1-1; D call uncertain. Trimming took 4 bases from V and 4 from J, leaving 16 bases between them. Germline V CDR1 and CDR2: MGHRA, YSYEKL. CDR3 length: 15 residues. DNA for the CDR3: TGCGCCAGCAGCCTCCCAGCGGCAGGTAGCACTGAAGCTTTCTTT. Its translation: CASSLPAAGSTEAFF.

This clonotype was seen repeatedly, ten times or more. This chain connects TRBV7-9 to TRBJ2-7; D gene ambiguous. Germline lookup yields CDR1 SEHNR and CDR2 FQNEAQ (reference sequence). The germline V and J ends were trimmed by 0 bases and 7 bases, with 10 bases remaining between them. The CDR3 contains 13 residues. The CDR3 region has the DNA TGTGCCAGCAGCTTAGCTGCGGCAAGGGAGCAGTACTTC. This translates into CASSLAAAREQYF.

The V gene is TRBV2, the J gene TRBJ2-7, with TRBD1 as a possible D gene (5 bases). The CDR3 consists of 14 residues. Germline lookup yields CDR1 SNHLY and CDR2 FYNNEI. The germline V and J ends were trimmed by 6 bases and 6 bases, with 18 bases remaining between them. The DNA for the CDR3 is TGTGCCAGCAGGCCGGGCCCAGGGTGGGGCGAGCAGTACTTC. Encoded protein: CASRPGPGWGEQYF.

This clonotype was seen many times. The chain carries TRBV9 and TRBJ1-4, with 8 bases that match TRBD1. The CDR3 totals 15 residues. Germline trimming cut 4 bases from V and 4 bases from J; bases unmatched to any gene: 6. Germline V gene lookup returns CDR1 SGDLS and CDR2 YYNGEE. This chain's CDR3 is CASSSQGAFNEKLFF. Here the CDR3 DNA reads TGTGCCAGCAGCTCGCAGGGGGCTTTTAATGAAAAACTGTTTTTT. The variable domain in full, with the rest retrieved from reference TRBV9 and TRBJ1-4, is DSGVTQTPKHLITATGQRVTLRCSPRSGDLSVYWYQQSLDQGLQFLIQYYNGEERAKGNILERFSAQQFPDLHSELNLSSLELGDSALYFCASSSQGAFNEKLFFGSGTQLSVL.

This clonotype was detected many times. The chain employs TRBV7-9 and TRBJ2-1, with 7 bases aligning to TRBD2. Germline V CDR1 and CDR2: SEHNR, FQNEAQ (reference sequence). This CDR3 spans 17 amino acids. The ends lost 5 bases at V and 3 bases at J; junction bases unmatched: 13. This chain's CDR3 is CASSTQFQAGNYNEQFF. In DNA form, the CDR3 reads TGTGCCAGCAGCACCCAGTTTCAAGCGGGAAACTACAATGAGCAGTTCTTC. Looking up the rest from reference TRBV7-9 and TRBJ2-1 gives the full variable domain: DTGVSQNPRHKITKRGQNVTFRCDPISEHNRLYWYRQTLGQGPEFLTYFQNEAQLEKSRLLSDRFSAERPKGSFSTLEIQRTEQGDSAMYLCASSTQFQAGNYNEQFFGPGTRLTVL.

The V gene is TRBV6-5, the J gene TRBJ2-2; possibly TRBD1 for D (6 bases). This CDR3 is built from 15 residues. Germline V gene lookup returns CDR1 MNHEY and CDR2 SVGAGI. V was clipped by 2 bases and J by 5 bases, with 12 bases between them. DNA of the CDR3: TGTGCCAGCAGTTACCCCTCACAGGGTACCGGGGAGCTGTTTTTT. This translates into CASSYPSQGTGELFF.

This chain uses TRBV10-2 with TRBJ2-5, with 7 bases matching TRBD1. Trimming at V came to 5 bases and at J to 4 bases, leaving 4 bases not matched to a gene. Germline assignment: CDR1 WSHSY and CDR2 SAAADI. The CDR3 has 13 amino acids. The DNA of the CDR3 is TGCGCCAGCAGTCCAGGGGGTAGAGAGACCCAGTACTTC. Protein: CASSPGGRETQYF.

The J gene is TRBJ2-2, the V gene TRBV28, with TRBD2 matching over 12 bases. This CDR3 region has 17 residues. Germline V gene data show CDR1 as MDHEN and CDR2 as SYDVKM. The ends lost 5 bases at V and 3 bases at J; junction bases unmatched: 7. The CDR3 region is CASSSTSGGPDTGELFF. Written as DNA, the CDR3 is TGTGCCAGCAGTAGTACTAGCGGGGGGCCGGACACCGGGGAGCTGTTTTTT.

This clonotype was found a few times. The chain recombines TRBV12-3 or TRBV12-4 with TRBJ1-2; 7 bases agree with TRBD1. The CDR3 spans 12 residues. V lost 8 bases, J lost 4 bases, and 4 bases stayed unmatched. CDR3: CASRGTAYGYTF. The CDR3 nucleotides are TGTGCCAGCCGAGGGACAGCCTATGGCTACACCTTC.

This clonotype was counted only a few times. The rearrangement uses TRBV2 and TRBJ2-5; 8 nucleotides match TRBD2. V lost 6 bases to trimming and J lost 0 bases; unmatched junction nucleotides: 9. Germline V gene data show CDR1 as SNHLY and CDR2 as FYNNEI. This CDR3 has 16 residues. CDR3 in amino acids: CASRGYQRGYQETQYF. The CDR3 DNA sequence: TGTGCCAGCAGGGGTTACCAGCGGGGGTACCAAGAGACCCAGTACTTC.

The rearrangement links TRBV2 to TRBJ1-6; D call uncertain. V was pared by 11 bases and J by 3 bases, with 14 bases between. This CDR3 spans 14 amino acids. Germline assignment: CDR1 SNHLY and CDR2 FYNNEI. The CDR3 region is CAGKDNHYNSPLHF. The CDR3 DNA reads TGTGCCGGGAAGGATAACCACTATAATTCACCCCTCCACTTT.

The V gene is TRBV7-6, the J gene TRBJ2-1; D is uncertain. Germline V gene lookup returns CDR1 SGHVS and CDR2 FNYEAQ. Trimming removed 5 bases at V and 2 bases at J, with 7 bases between. This CDR3 is built from 13 residues. In DNA, the CDR3 is TGTGCCAGCAGCCTTGGGCCCTACAATGAGCAGTTCTTC. It encodes CASSLGPYNEQFF. Full variable domain (outside the CDR3, taken from reference TRBV7-6 and TRBJ2-1): GAGVSQSPRYKVTKRGQDVALRCDPISGHVSLYWYRQALGQGPEFLTYFNYEAQQDKSGLPNDRFSAERPEGSISTLTIQRTEQRDSAMYRCASSLGPYNEQFFGPGTRLTVL.

Only one count was recorded for this clonotype. This chain uses TRBV3-1 with TRBJ2-1; perhaps TRBD2 as D (5 bases). The germline V gene encodes CDR1 LGHDT and CDR2 YNNKEL (reference sequence). There are 11 residues in the CDR3. V lost 8 bases and J 4 bases, leaving 6 bases between the germline ends. CDR3 protein: CASGEYNEQFF. CDR3 DNA: TGTGCCAGCGGGGAGTACAATGAGCAGTTCTTC.

The chain uses TRBV12-3 or TRBV12-4 and TRBJ2-3, with a tentative D call TRBD1 (6 bases). The V end was cut by 7 bases, the J end by 5 bases, with 13 bases between. This CDR3 has 13 residues. The CDR3 sequence is CASTPWGQDTQYF. The DNA of the CDR3 is TGTGCCAGCACCCCCTGGGGGCAAGATACGCAGTATTTT.